Presented here are 22 T cell receptor beta chains from one specimen sequenced in a study of early T cells in non-severe SARS-CoV-2 infection. TCRdb redid the calling of the 5' RACE reads with MiXCR, one entry per CDR3 protein. The profile shows tens of thousands of distinct CDR3 sequences, roughly 5% of them singletons. Sequenced input: whole blood. The receptor source for this set is an adult who was a healthcare worker with PCR-confirmed SARS-CoV-2 infection or an uninfected control (not recorded which).

This chain connects TRBV11-2 to TRBJ1-2, with a tentative D call TRBD1 (6 bases). There are 16 residues in the CDR3. The V gene lost 3 bases and the J gene lost 12 bases, with 26 bases spanning the gap. Germline loops: CDR1 SGHAT, CDR2 FQNNGV. The CDR3 DNA reads as TGTGCCAGCAGCTTCTTTAAGAATCCAGGGGCGCGAGGCCACACCTTC. Its protein product is CASSFFKNPGARGHTF. The complete variable domain, with remaining parts taken from reference TRBV11-2 and TRBJ1-2, reads EAGVAQSPRYKIIEKRQSVAFWCNPISGHATLYWYQQILGQGPKLLIQFQNNGVVDDSQLPKDRFSAERLKGVDSTLKIQPAKLEDSAVYLCASSFFKNPGARGHTFGSGTRLTVV.

At least ten counts were recorded for this clonotype. The rearrangement uses TRBV28 and TRBJ2-3, with 10 bases identical to TRBD2. This CDR3 is built from 18 residues. Germline V gene sequence: CDR1 MDHEN, CDR2 SYDVKM. With V trimmed by 3 bases and J by 3 bases, 12 bases remained unmatched. CDR3 sequence reads: CASSFLSAGGRVTDTQYF. CDR3 in DNA: TGTGCCAGCAGTTTTCTTTCAGCGGGAGGGCGCGTGACAGATACGCAGTATTTT.

The V call is TRBV7-6, the J call TRBJ1-1, with D possibly matching TRBD1 (6 bases). This CDR3 has 13 amino acids. Germline CDR1 and CDR2: SGHVS and FNYEAQ. The V end was cut by 6 bases, the J end by 5 bases, with 13 bases between. This chain's CDR3 is CASSSEQGTEAFF. CDR3 DNA: TGTGCCAGCAGTTCTGAACAGGGAACTGAAGCTTTCTTT.

This clonotype was counted many times. V and J are TRBV12-3 or TRBV12-4 and TRBJ1-2, with 9 bases matching TRBD1. The junction had 8 bases not matched to a gene; V was cut back by 6 bases and J by 3 bases. CDR3 length equals 15 residues. CDR3 coding DNA: TGTGCCAGCAGCTTGGGGACAGGGTCCGACTATGGCTACACCTTC. This sequence encodes CASSLGTGSDYGYTF.

This clonotype was seen repeatedly, ten times or more. CDR3 sequence reads: CASSPEAGPYGYTF. CDR3 coding DNA: TGTGCCAGCTCACCAGAGGCAGGACCCTATGGCTACACCTTC. The J gene is TRBJ1-2, the V gene TRBV18; D is ambiguous. The V gene's germline CDR1 is KGHSH and CDR2 LQKENI. There are 14 residues in the CDR3. Trimming removed 2 bases at V and 4 bases at J, with 11 bases between.

This clonotype was counted only a few times. The chain combines TRBV5-4 with TRBJ2-7; D is undetermined. Germline V gene lookup returns CDR1 SGHNT and CDR2 YYREEE (reference sequence). CDR3 size: 13 residues. Deletions cut 4 bases from V and 2 bases from J, with 10 bases between. CDR3 protein: CASSIGPAYEQYF. CDR3 DNA: TGTGCCAGCAGCATCGGACCAGCCTACGAGCAGTACTTC.

This clonotype was detected many times. V and J are TRBV6-1 and TRBJ1-2; D is undetermined. CDR1 and CDR2 from the germline V gene are MNHNS and SASEGT. V was clipped by 3 bases and J by 8 bases, with 13 bases between them. The CDR3 spans 13 residues. CDR3 region: CASSDNGKRGYTF. In DNA form, the CDR3 reads TGTGCCAGCAGTGATAACGGCAAGAGGGGCTACACCTTC.

This clonotype came up a few times. The V call is TRBV7-3, the J call TRBJ1-1, with D perhaps TRBD1 (5 bases). The V and J ends lost 5 bases and 9 bases respectively, with 19 bases between them. Germline CDR1 SGHTA, CDR2 FQGTGA. The CDR3 sequence is 14 residues long. DNA of the CDR3: TGTGCCAGCAGCCCAGGGTCAGGAGCTAGAAAAGCTTTCTTT. Protein product: CASSPGSGARKAFF. Variable domain in full (rest from reference TRBV7-3 and TRBJ1-1): GAGVSQTPSNKVTEKGKYVELRCDPISGHTALYWYRQSLGQGPEFLIYFQGTGAADDSGLPNDRFFAVRPEGSVSTLKIQRTERGDSAVYLCASSPGSGARKAFFGQGTRLTVV.

The chain carries TRBV2 and TRBJ2-1; D is ambiguous. There are 13 residues in the CDR3. V dropped 4 bases and J dropped 7 bases, with 11 bases sitting between them. Per the germline V gene, CDR1 is SNHLY and CDR2 is FYNNEI. CDR3 nucleotide sequence: TGTGCCAGCAGTGCCCCCTTTAGGAATGAGCAGTTCTTC. Its protein is CASSAPFRNEQFF.

This clonotype has more than one count but fewer than ten. The CDR3 DNA is TGCAGTGTTCAGACTAGCGGGAGGTCCAATGAGCAGTTCTTC. Protein sequence: CSVQTSGRSNEQFF. This chain uses TRBV20-1 with TRBJ2-1; 13 nucleotides agree with TRBD2. J was trimmed by 6 bases and V by 7 bases; bases with no gene match: 6. The length of the CDR3 is 14 residues. The germline gives CDR1 DFQATT, CDR2 SNEGSKA (reference sequence).

This chain connects TRBV5-1 to TRBJ2-7; D possibly corresponds to TRBD1 (6 bases). The CDR3 runs to 12 residues. V was trimmed by 4 bases and J by 3 bases, leaving 8 bases between them. The germline V gene has CDR1 SGHRS and CDR2 YFSETQ. CDR3 DNA: TGCGCCAGCAGCCGGGACATCTACGAGCAGTACTTC. The encoded protein is CASSRDIYEQYF.

The rearrangement uses TRBV11-2 and TRBJ2-1; D possibly corresponds to TRBD2 (6 bases). The V end was cut by 8 bases, the J end by 4 bases, with 15 bases between. Germline CDR1 reads SGHAT; CDR2 reads FQNNGV. There are 14 residues in the CDR3. The CDR3 DNA follows: TGTGCCAGCTTGGGGGGTGCCTTGTACAATGAGCAGTTCTTC. Translated: CASLGGALYNEQFF.

This clonotype was counted between two and nine times. The V gene is TRBV7-2, the J gene TRBJ2-3, with D unresolved. Germline V gives CDR1 SGHTA, CDR2 FQGNSA. V was shortened by 1 base and J by 5 bases, with 10 bases between the two germline ends. The CDR3 is 14 residues long. CDR3 sequence (DNA): TGTGCCAGCAGCTTAGTATCCCGGGTAGATACGCAGTATTTT. As protein: CASSLVSRVDTQYF. Using reference TRBV7-2 and TRBJ2-3 for the parts outside the CDR3, the full variable domain is GAGVSQSPSNKVTEKGKDVELRCDPISGHTALYWYRQSLGQGLEFLIYFQGNSAPDKSGLPSDRFSAERTGGSVSTLTIQRTQQEDSAVYLCASSLVSRVDTQYFGPGTRLTVL.

In its sample, this clonotype was seen many times. This chain joins TRBV25-1 and TRBJ1-1, with D hard to call. CDR1 is MGHDK and CDR2 is SYGVNS in the germline V gene. CDR3 length equals 13 residues. Trimming shortened V by 2 bases and J by 4 bases, and 8 bases separated the two germline ends. This CDR3 reads CASSEQGPTEAFF. Here the CDR3 DNA reads TGTGCCAGCAGTGAACAAGGGCCCACTGAAGCTTTCTTT.

This clonotype was found a few times. The chain recombines TRBV11-2 with TRBJ2-2; 7 bases are a match to TRBD2. Trimming cost V 5 bases and J 7 bases; bases outside gene matches: 16. CDR3 length: 17 amino acids. Germline V CDR1 and CDR2: SGHAT, FQNNGV. The CDR3 is CASSPSRMGGEIGELFF. The CDR3 region has the DNA TGTGCCAGCAGCCCGTCCCGAATGGGAGGGGAAATCGGGGAGCTGTTTTTT.

This clonotype has just a few counts. The CDR3 reads CSAGKWTGELFF. Written as DNA, the CDR3 is TGCAGTGCTGGCAAGTGGACCGGGGAGCTGTTTTTT. The chain is built from TRBV20-1 and TRBJ2-2; D not resolved. The germline V gene has CDR1 DFQATT and CDR2 SNEGSKA (reference sequence). V lost 5 bases and J 5 bases, leaving 9 bases between the germline ends. The CDR3 is 12 amino acids.

This clonotype was observed many times. The chain combines TRBV6-5 with TRBJ1-2; 10 positions agree with TRBD1. V was clipped by 8 bases and J by 6 bases; unmatched bases: 12. Germline CDR1 and CDR2: MNHEY and SVGAGI. There are 15 residues in the CDR3. The CDR3: CASRGQGVVVDGYTF. The CDR3 nucleotides read TGTGCCAGCCGCGGACAGGGGGTAGTAGTAGATGGCTACACCTTC.

This clonotype has at least ten counts. The chain couples TRBV20-1 to TRBJ2-5; TRBD2 matches at 12 bases. The germline CDR1 and CDR2 sequences are DFQATT and SNEGSKA (reference sequence). This CDR3 is 16 amino acids long. V shed 4 bases, J shed 1 base, and the junction held 7 bases outside the gene matches. The CDR3 sequence is CSATSGLAGTQETQYF. In DNA, the CDR3 is TGCAGTGCTACGTCAGGACTAGCGGGGACCCAAGAGACCCAGTACTTC.

This clonotype was observed many times. The chain carries TRBV5-1 and TRBJ2-7; D is perhaps TRBD2 (5 bases). The CDR3 consists of 14 residues. Trimming took 5 bases from V and 2 from J, leaving 14 bases between them. Germline V gene sequence: CDR1 SGHRS, CDR2 YFSETQ. The CDR3 spells CASRPSPGTYEQYF. DNA of the CDR3: TGCGCCAGCAGGCCCTCGCCGGGGACCTACGAGCAGTACTTC.

The rearrangement uses TRBV28 and TRBJ2-3, with TRBD2 identical over 8 bases. The germline V gene encodes CDR1 MDHEN and CDR2 SYDVKM. V gave up 3 bases and J gave up 2 bases; unmatched junction bases: 4. The CDR3 sequence is 15 residues long. CDR3 nucleotide sequence: TGTGCCAGCAGTTTCAGCGGGAGTTCCACAGATACGCAGTATTTT. Translated, it gives CASSFSGSSTDTQYF.

The chain has TRBV12-3 or TRBV12-4 and TRBJ1-1; TRBD1 agrees at 9 bases. The CDR3 has 15 residues. The trim removed 6 bases at V and 0 bases at J, leaving 5 bases unmatched. The CDR3 bases are TGTGCCAGCAGGCCGGACAGGGGAATGAACACTGAAGCTTTCTTT. Translated, it gives CASRPDRGMNTEAFF.

This clonotype appeared many times. The chain combines TRBV7-2 with TRBJ2-7; 7 bases align to TRBD2. CDR3 length: 12 amino acids. The junction had 4 bases not matched to a gene; V was cut back by 8 bases and J by 3 bases. Germline CDR1 SGHTA, CDR2 FQGNSA. For the CDR3, the DNA is TGTGCCAGCGGGAGGGCCTTCTACGAGCAGTACTTC. Its protein product is CASGRAFYEQYF.